This T cell receptor (beta chain) was recovered during a study of Graves' ophthalmopathy and Graves' hyperthyroidism. Study summary: Untreated patients at initial diagnosis provided peripheral blood.

Whole-study findings and limits: Ophthalmopathy progression cases were predicted by the model with 70.59% sensitivity and 72% to 85% specificity. With just under 90% sensitivity and roughly 80% specificity, a 13-signature model separated ophthalmopathy from stable hyperthyroidism.

The germline V gene encodes CDR1 MNHEY and CDR2 SVGEGT. The germline V and J ends were trimmed by 2 bases and 4 bases, with 14 bases remaining between them. This CDR3 is built from 15 residues. PBMCs were density-gradient isolated from about 9.6 ml fresh blood. As for this clonotype: The antigen is unknown.

Amplifying from RNA transcripts, the study obtained TCR beta CDR3 regions. An opening RT-PCR round employed HTBI primers and preceded a second-round multiplex PCR. One entry per CDR3 protein, called by TCRdb with MiXCR from the multiplex PCR reads. The sample lists some 210,000 distinct CDR3 sequences, just under 30% seen once, with approximately 9.6% in the top ten. The V call is TRBV6-2 or TRBV6-3, the J call TRBJ1-2; D remains unclear. Sample: peripheral blood. This receptor was identified in a man in his forties or fifties with Graves' ophthalmopathy. CDR3 residues: CASSYRATGIYGYTF. The CDR3 DNA sequence: TGTGCCAGCAGTTACCGAGCAACGGGAATCTATGGCTACACCTTC.